One and the same sample provided the 27 T cell receptor beta chains below, sequenced in a study of blood T cell repertoires in COVID-19. Assay: immunoSEQ multiplex PCR; the TCRdb copy retains only in-frame clones and omits some. The data hold 200,000 or so clones, with 79% observed a single time. Material: peripheral blood. The receptors shown here come from a man aged 60-69 years with active or convalescent COVID-19.

This chain links TRBV27 with TRBJ2-1; perhaps TRBD2 as D (6 bases). The CDR3 has 14 residues. The germline V gene has CDR1 MNHEY and CDR2 SMNVEV (reference sequence). V gave up 5 bases and J gave up 2 bases, with 10 bases separating them. CDR3 sequence: CASSPSATYNEQFF. The CDR3 DNA reads as TGTGCCAGCAGTCCTAGCGCTACCTACAATGAGCAGTTCTTC.

This sequence joins TRBV2 and TRBJ2-1; no reliable D call. CDR3 length: 13 residues. Germline values: CDR1 SNHLY, CDR2 FYNNEI. Trimming shortened V by 1 base and J by 10 bases, and 11 bases separated the two germline ends. As DNA, the CDR3 is TGTGCCAGCAGTGAAGTTTTGGTGGGCGAGCAGTTCTTC. Amino acids: CASSEVLVGEQFF.

In the case of this clone: The sample carries other DNA sequences with the same CDR3. V is TRBV5-1 and J is TRBJ2-5; TRBD1 matches at 7 bases. The V gene's germline CDR1 is SGHRS and CDR2 YFSETQ. V lost 2 bases to trimming and J lost 7 bases; unmatched junction nucleotides: 5. The CDR3 length is 13 residues. The CDR3 nucleotides are TGCGCCAGCAGCTTCGACAGGGCGGGGACCCAGTACTTC. It yields the protein CASSFDRAGTQYF.

The count of this clone is one. V gene TRBV11-3 combines with J gene TRBJ2-5; D is undetermined. With 1 base removed from V and 4 bases from J, the gap between germline ends came to 13 bases. This CDR3 comprises 15 residues. Germline loops: CDR1 SGHNT, CDR2 YENEEA. The CDR3 coding sequence is TGTGCCAGCAGCTTAGGTCCTCTCCCGGGAGAGACCCAGTACTTC. Translation gives CASSLGPLPGETQYF.

This chain links TRBV5-4 with TRBJ2-7, with TRBD1 identical over 9 bases. The trim removed 4 bases at V and 3 bases at J, leaving 8 bases unmatched. The CDR3 loop spans 15 amino acids. The germline V gene has CDR1 SGHNT and CDR2 YYREEE (reference sequence). Here the CDR3 DNA reads TGTGCCAGCAGCACGGGACAGGGAAGTCGCTACGAGCAGTACTTC. This sequence encodes CASSTGQGSRYEQYF.

The rearrangement uses TRBV18 and TRBJ2-7; TRBD1 matches 7 bases. The CDR3 sequence is 13 residues long. The V and J ends lost 3 bases and 3 bases, in that order; junction bases with no gene match: 2. CDR1 is KGHSH, CDR2 LQKENI, per germline. CDR3 sequence: CASSPPGGYEQYF. CDR3 DNA: TGTGCCAGCTCACCTCCAGGGGGCTACGAGCAGTACTTC.

This clone is a singleton in its sample. The rearrangement uses TRBV4-3 and TRBJ2-5; no clear D gene. Trimming left V 0 bases short and J 5 bases short, with 13 bases between. Germline CDR1 is LGHNA and CDR2 is YSLEER. The CDR3 runs 15 residues. CDR3 nucleotide sequence: TGCGCCAGCAGCCAAGATTACCGGAGTCGGGAGACCCAGTACTTC. Translating it yields CASSQDYRSRETQYF.

This chain joins TRBV7-9 and TRBJ1-4, with D possibly matching TRBD1 (5 bases). The CDR3 runs to 13 residues. Germline loops: CDR1 SEHNR, CDR2 FQNEAQ (reference sequence). V dropped 8 bases and J dropped 7 bases, with 14 bases sitting between them. The CDR3: CASRVGATEKLFF. For the CDR3, the DNA is TGTGCCAGCCGCGTAGGGGCGACTGAAAAACTGTTTTTT.

V and J are TRBV6-1 and TRBJ2-1; 7 bases line up with TRBD2. CDR1 is MNHNS, CDR2 SASEGT, per germline. Trimming at V came to 1 base and at J to 9 bases, leaving 9 bases not matched to a gene. The CDR3 consists of 15 residues. This CDR3 is CASSEELALRGEQFF. The DNA of the CDR3 is TGTGCCAGCAGTGAAGAACTAGCGTTAAGGGGTGAGCAGTTCTTC.

The gene calls are TRBV5-1 and TRBJ2-5, with 7 bases aligning to TRBD2. Trimming at V came to 2 bases and at J to 2 bases, leaving 12 bases not matched to a gene. CDR1 is SGHRS, CDR2 YFSETQ, per germline. This CDR3 has 17 residues. The CDR3 spells CASSLGVLGGVQETQYF. The CDR3 coding sequence is TGCGCCAGCAGCTTAGGCGTTCTGGGAGGGGTTCAAGAGACCCAGTACTTC.

This chain connects TRBV27 to TRBJ2-3; 9 bases line up with TRBD2. The junction had 5 bases not matched to a gene; V was cut back by 10 bases and J by 3 bases. Germline V lookup: CDR1 MNHEY, CDR2 SMNVEV (reference sequence). The CDR3 is 13 residues long. The CDR3 DNA sequence: TGTGCCACTGCGGGAGGGGGGACAGATACGCAGTATTTT. Its translation is CATAGGGTDTQYF.

The chain recombines TRBV14 with TRBJ2-7; 10 positions agree with TRBD2. The CDR3 consists of 18 residues. Germline values: CDR1 SGHDN, CDR2 FVKESK. V was pared by 5 bases and J by 7 bases, with 20 bases of the junction left unmatched. CDR3 coding DNA: TGTGCCAGCAGCTCTACAAATAGGGCTAGCGGGAGCCCTCGGGAGCAGTACTTC. This encodes CASSSTNRASGSPREQYF.

This rearrangement joins TRBV6-2 or TRBV6-3 to TRBJ1-1, with a weak D call TRBD1 (5 bases). The germline gives CDR1 MNHEY, CDR2 SVGEGT. The germline V and J ends were trimmed by 6 bases and 0 bases, with 11 bases remaining between them. CDR3 length equals 14 residues. CDR3 sequence reads: CASSPDRVNTEAFF. The CDR3 coding sequence is TGTGCCAGCAGCCCTGACAGAGTGAACACTGAAGCTTTCTTT.

The genes are TRBV19 and TRBJ2-7; TRBD1 aligns across 9 bases. The germline V gene encodes CDR1 LNHDA and CDR2 SQIVND (reference sequence). The CDR3 is made up of 14 amino acids. Trimming removed 5 bases from V and 2 bases from J; junction bases left unmatched: 4. CDR3 in amino acids: CASSSQGAAYEQYF. In nucleotides, the CDR3 is TGTGCCAGTAGTTCACAGGGGGCCGCCTACGAGCAGTACTTC.

The chain joins TRBV12-5 to TRBJ2-1; tentative D call: TRBD2 (5 bases). The V and J ends lost 6 bases and 8 bases respectively, with 8 bases between them. CDR3 length: 11 residues. The V gene's germline CDR1 is LGHNT and CDR2 FRNRAP. In DNA, the CDR3 is TGTGCTAGTGGGACGAGGGATGAGCAGTTCTTC. As protein: CASGTRDEQFF.

About this clone itself: The germline gene is not matched at one end of the junction; a read error may be the cause. The DNA of the CDR3 is TGCGCCAGCAGCCAAGATTCGAGGGGGCGTAAGATCTTT. This translates into CASSQDSRGRKIF. The chain uses TRBV4-3 and TRBJ1-1, with TRBD1 identical over 7 bases. The V gene's germline CDR1 is LGHNA and CDR2 YSLEER. This CDR3 has 13 residues.

The V call is TRBV19, the J call TRBJ2-3; D remains ambiguous. The length of the CDR3 is 12 residues. The germline gives CDR1 LNHDA, CDR2 SQIVND (reference sequence). V lost 7 bases and J 2 bases, leaving 7 bases between the germline ends. The CDR3 DNA sequence: TGTGCCAGTAACGGAGACACAGATACGCAGTATTTT. This translates into CASNGDTDTQYF.

The chain employs TRBV6-2 or TRBV6-3 and TRBJ1-1; 7 bases map to TRBD1. Per germline, CDR1 MNHEY and CDR2 SVGEGT. V lost 5 bases to trimming and J lost 1 base; unmatched junction nucleotides: 1. The CDR3 consists of 13 residues. The CDR3 sequence is CASSKGANTEAFF. CDR3 bases: TGTGCCAGCAGTAAGGGGGCGAACACTGAAGCTTTCTTT.

This chain connects TRBV6-2 or TRBV6-3 to TRBJ1-1; D not certain. Germline CDR1 reads MNHEY; CDR2 reads SVGEGT. V shed 0 bases and J shed 5 bases, with 10 bases lying between them. The CDR3 spans 14 residues. CDR3 nucleotides: TGTGCCAGCAGTTACTCCGGCGGGGAGACTGAAGCTTTCTTT. This codes for CASSYSGGETEAFF.

The J gene is TRBJ2-7, the V gene TRBV7-8; maybe TRBD1 (5 bases). Trimming shortened V by 3 bases and J by 5 bases, and 14 bases separated the two germline ends. CDR3 length: 14 residues. CDR1 is SGHVS, CDR2 FQNEAQ, per germline. CDR3 region: CASSFFQGSHEQYF. The CDR3 nucleotides are TGTGCCAGCAGCTTTTTTCAGGGATCCCACGAGCAGTACTTC.

This chain uses TRBV28 with TRBJ1-4; D might be TRBD1 (5 bases). Germline loops: CDR1 MDHEN, CDR2 SYDVKM. There are 12 residues in the CDR3. The ends were cut back, 5 bases at V and 10 bases at J, with 11 bases in the middle. The CDR3 protein is CASSLGGGKLFF. DNA of the CDR3: TGTGCCAGCAGTCTGGGGGGAGGAAAACTGTTTTTT.

This sequence joins TRBV9 and TRBJ2-7, with 11 bases matching TRBD1. After removal of 0 bases from V and 6 bases from J, the junction contained 5 bases not matched to a gene. Germline CDR1 is SGDLS and CDR2 is YYNGEE. The CDR3 has 15 residues. Here the CDR3 DNA reads TGTGCCAGCAGCGTAGGTTGGACAGGGGGCGTCGAGCAGTACTTC. This gives the protein CASSVGWTGGVEQYF.

The chain employs TRBV5-8 and TRBJ2-7; D possibly corresponds to TRBD2 (5 bases). V was cut by 3 bases and J by 6 bases, with 19 bases left in between. The CDR3 spans 15 residues. Germline V gives CDR1 SGHTS, CDR2 YDEGEE. The CDR3 sequence is CASSYQVRGFGEQYF. The CDR3 DNA sequence: TGTGCCAGCAGCTATCAGGTCCGGGGATTCGGCGAGCAGTACTTC.

The chain employs TRBV7-8 and TRBJ2-2; the match to TRBD2 covers 8 bases. This CDR3 region has 14 residues. Germline V gene lookup returns CDR1 SGHVS and CDR2 FQNEAQ. Losses at the gene ends were 11 bases for V and 4 bases for J; bases not matched to a gene: 9. CDR3: CAFEEREITGELFF. For the CDR3, the DNA is TGTGCCTTCGAGGAGCGGGAGATCACCGGGGAGCTGTTTTTT.

This clone was seen ten or more times. The chain links TRBV10-2 to TRBJ1-2, with 8 bases lining up with TRBD1. This CDR3 is 14 amino acids long. With 2 bases clipped from V and 7 bases from J, the junction kept 6 bases outside the gene matches. In germline, CDR1 is WSHSY, CDR2 SAAADI. The CDR3 bases are TGCGCCAGCAGTGAGGCCAGGGGGCCCGGTGGCTACACCTTC. It translates to CASSEARGPGGYTF.

The chain links TRBV30 to TRBJ2-7; a possible D gene is TRBD1 (5 bases). Trimming took 0 bases from V and 0 from J, leaving 9 bases between them. The CDR3 length is 14 residues. Germline V gene data show CDR1 as GTSNPN and CDR2 as SVGIG (reference sequence). CDR3 region: CAWSVQDSSYEQYF. CDR3 bases: TGTGCCTGGAGTGTACAGGATAGCTCCTACGAGCAGTACTTC.

The chain joins TRBV5-1 to TRBJ1-4; D gene unclear. This CDR3 spans 13 amino acids. V was cut by 2 bases and J by 3 bases, with 5 bases left in between. CDR1 is SGHRS and CDR2 is YFSETQ in the germline V gene. This CDR3 is CASSLSPNEKLFF. The DNA for the CDR3 is TGCGCCAGCAGCTTAAGCCCTAATGAAAAACTGTTTTTT.